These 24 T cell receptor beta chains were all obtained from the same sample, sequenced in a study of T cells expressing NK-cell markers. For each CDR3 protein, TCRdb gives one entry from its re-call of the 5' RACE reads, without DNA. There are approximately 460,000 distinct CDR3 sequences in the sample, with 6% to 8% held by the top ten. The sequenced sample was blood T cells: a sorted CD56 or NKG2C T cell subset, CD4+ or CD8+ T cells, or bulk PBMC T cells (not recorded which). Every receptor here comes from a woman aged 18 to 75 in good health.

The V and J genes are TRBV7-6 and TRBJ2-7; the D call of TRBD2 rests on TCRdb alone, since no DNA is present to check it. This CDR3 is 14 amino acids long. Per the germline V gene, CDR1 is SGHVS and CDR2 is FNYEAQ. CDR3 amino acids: CASSLYEAGGEQYF.

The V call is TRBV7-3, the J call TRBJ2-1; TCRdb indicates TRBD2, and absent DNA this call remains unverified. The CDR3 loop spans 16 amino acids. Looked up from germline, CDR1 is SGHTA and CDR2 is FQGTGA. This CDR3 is CASSLYGLAVINEQFF. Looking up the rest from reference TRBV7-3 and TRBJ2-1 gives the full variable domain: GAGVSQTPSNKVTEKGKYVELRCDPISGHTALYWYRQSLGQGPEFLIYFQGTGAADDSGLPNDRFFAVRPEGSVSTLKIQRTERGDSAVYLCASSLYGLAVINEQFFGPGTRLTVL.

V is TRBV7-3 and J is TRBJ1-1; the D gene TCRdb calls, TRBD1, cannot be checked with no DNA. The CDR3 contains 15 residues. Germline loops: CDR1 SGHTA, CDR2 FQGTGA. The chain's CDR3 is CASSWTGGAITEAFF.

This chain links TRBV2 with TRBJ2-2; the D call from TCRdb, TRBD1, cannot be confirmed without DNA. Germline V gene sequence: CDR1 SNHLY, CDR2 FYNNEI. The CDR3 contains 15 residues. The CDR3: CASSWDRANTGELFF.

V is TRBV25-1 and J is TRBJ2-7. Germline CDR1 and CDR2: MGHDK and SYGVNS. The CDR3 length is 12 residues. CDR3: CASSAGSYEQYF.

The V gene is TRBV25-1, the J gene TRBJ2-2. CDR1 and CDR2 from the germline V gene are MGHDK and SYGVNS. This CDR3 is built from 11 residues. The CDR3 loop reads CASSETGELFF.

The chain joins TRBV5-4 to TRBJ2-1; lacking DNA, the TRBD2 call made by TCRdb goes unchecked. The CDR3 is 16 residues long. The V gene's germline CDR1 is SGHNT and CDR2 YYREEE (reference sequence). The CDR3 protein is CASSLLWASGSNEQFF. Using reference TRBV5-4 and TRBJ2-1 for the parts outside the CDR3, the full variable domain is ETGVTQSPTHLIKTRGQQVTLRCSSQSGHNTVSWYQQALGQGPQFIFQYYREEENGRGNFPPRFSGLQFPNYSSELNVNALELDDSALYLCASSLLWASGSNEQFFGPGTRLTVL.

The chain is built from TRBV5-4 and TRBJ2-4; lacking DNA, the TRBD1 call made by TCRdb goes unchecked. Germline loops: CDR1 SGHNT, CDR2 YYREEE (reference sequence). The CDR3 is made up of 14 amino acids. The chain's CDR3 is CASSPRGAKNIQYF. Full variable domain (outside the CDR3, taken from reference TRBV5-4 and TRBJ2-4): ETGVTQSPTHLIKTRGQQVTLRCSSQSGHNTVSWYQQALGQGPQFIFQYYREEENGRGNFPPRFSGLQFPNYSSELNVNALELDDSALYLCASSPRGAKNIQYFGAGTRLSVL.

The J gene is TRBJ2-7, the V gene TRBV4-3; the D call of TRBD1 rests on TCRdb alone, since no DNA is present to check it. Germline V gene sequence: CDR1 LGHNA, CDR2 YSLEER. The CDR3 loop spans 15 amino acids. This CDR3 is CASSRGGASSYEQYF.

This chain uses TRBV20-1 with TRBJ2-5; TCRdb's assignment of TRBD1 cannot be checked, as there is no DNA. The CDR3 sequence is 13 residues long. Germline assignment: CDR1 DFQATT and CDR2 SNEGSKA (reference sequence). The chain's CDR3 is CSATRGNQETQYF.

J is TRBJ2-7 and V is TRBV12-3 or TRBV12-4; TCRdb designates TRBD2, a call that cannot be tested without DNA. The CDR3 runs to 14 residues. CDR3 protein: CASSVGRLKSEQYF.

CDR3 protein: CASGLSAGPPGELFF. V usage is TRBV12-5 and J usage is TRBJ2-2. CDR3 size: 15 residues. Per the germline V gene, CDR1 is LGHNT and CDR2 is FRNRAP.

The chain's CDR3 is CASSKGQSLIYEQYF. The chain is built from TRBV3-1 and TRBJ2-7; TCRdb indicates TRBD1, and absent DNA this call remains unverified. The CDR3 runs 15 residues. Germline-derived CDR1 and CDR2 are LGHDT and YNNKEL (reference sequence).

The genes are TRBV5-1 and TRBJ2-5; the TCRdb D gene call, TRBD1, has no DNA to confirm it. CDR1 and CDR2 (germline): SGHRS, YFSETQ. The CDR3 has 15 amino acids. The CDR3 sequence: CASSLDPDRGETQYF.

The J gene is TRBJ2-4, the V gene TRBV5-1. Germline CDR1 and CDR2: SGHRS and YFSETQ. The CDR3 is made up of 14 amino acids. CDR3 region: CASSLPSAENIQYF.

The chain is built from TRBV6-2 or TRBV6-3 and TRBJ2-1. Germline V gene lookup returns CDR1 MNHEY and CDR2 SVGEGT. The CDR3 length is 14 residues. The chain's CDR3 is CASSYSLVADEQFF.

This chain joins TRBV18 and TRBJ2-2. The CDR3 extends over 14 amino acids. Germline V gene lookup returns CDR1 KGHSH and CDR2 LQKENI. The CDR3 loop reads CASSQEFDTGELFF.

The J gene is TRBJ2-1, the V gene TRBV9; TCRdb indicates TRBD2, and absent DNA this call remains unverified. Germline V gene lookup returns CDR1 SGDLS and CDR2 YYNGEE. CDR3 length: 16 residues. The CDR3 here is CASSASLAGGYNEQFF.

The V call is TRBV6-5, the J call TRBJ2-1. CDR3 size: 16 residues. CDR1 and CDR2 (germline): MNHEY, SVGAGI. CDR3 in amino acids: CASSYSTSKGYNEQFF.

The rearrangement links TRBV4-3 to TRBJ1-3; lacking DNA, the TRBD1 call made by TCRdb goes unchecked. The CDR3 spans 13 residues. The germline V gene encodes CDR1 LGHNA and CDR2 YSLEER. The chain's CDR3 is CASSQEPRNTIYF.

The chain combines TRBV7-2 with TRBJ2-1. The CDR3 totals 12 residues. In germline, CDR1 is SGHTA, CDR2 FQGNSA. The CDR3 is CASSLEYGEQFF. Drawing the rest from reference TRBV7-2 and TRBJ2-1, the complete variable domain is GAGVSQSPSNKVTEKGKDVELRCDPISGHTALYWYRQSLGQGLEFLIYFQGNSAPDKSGLPSDRFSAERTGGSVSTLTIQRTQQEDSAVYLCASSLEYGEQFFGPGTRLTVL.

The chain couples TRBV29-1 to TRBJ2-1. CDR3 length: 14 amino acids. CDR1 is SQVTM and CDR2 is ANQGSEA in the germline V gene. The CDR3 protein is CSVDWQNSYNEQFF.

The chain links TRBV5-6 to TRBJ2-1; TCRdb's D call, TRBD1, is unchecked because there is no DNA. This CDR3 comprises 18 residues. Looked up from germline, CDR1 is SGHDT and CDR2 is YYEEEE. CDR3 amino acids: CASSLVVAGDNSYNEQFF.

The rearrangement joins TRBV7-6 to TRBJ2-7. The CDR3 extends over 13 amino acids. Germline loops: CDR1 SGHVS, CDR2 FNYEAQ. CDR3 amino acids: CASSSGSGTEQYF.